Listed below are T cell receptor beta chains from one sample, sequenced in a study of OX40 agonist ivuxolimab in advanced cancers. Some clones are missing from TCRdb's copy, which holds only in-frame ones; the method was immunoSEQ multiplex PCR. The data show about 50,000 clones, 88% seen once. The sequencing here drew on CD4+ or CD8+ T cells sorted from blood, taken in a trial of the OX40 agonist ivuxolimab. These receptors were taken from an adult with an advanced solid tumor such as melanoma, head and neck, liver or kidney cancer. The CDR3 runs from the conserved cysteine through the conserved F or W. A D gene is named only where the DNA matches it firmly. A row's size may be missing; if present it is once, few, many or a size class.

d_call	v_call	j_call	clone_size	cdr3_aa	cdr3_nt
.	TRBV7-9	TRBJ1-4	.	CASSQQAMGTNEKLFF	TGTGCCAGCAGCCAACAGGCTATGGGTACTAATGAAAAACTGTTTTTT
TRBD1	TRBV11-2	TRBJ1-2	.	CASSPRTGTGNYGYTF	TGTGCCAGCAGCCCCCGGACAGGGACCGGTAACTATGGCTACACCTTC
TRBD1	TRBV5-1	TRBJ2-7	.	CASSSGQGNEQYF	TGCGCCAGCAGCTCAGGACAGGGCAACGAGCAGTACTTC
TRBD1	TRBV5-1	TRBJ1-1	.	CASSLAGTGTLGGTEAFF	TGCGCCAGCAGCTTGGCCGGGACAGGTACGTTAGGGGGTACTGAAGCTTTCTTT
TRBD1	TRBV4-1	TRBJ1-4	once	CASSQERGQGPNEKLFF	TGCGCCAGCAGCCAAGAGAGGGGACAGGGCCCTAATGAAAAACTGTTTTTT
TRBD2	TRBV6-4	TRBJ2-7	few	CASSDIAGGSYEQYF	TGTGCCAGCAGTGACATAGCGGGGGGCTCCTACGAGCAGTACTTC
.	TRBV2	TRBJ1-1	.	CASSLVSGNTEAFF	TGTGCCAGCAGCTTAGTATCGGGGAACACTGAAGCTTTCTTT
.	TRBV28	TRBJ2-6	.	CASSLPGANVLTF	TGTGCCAGCAGTCTTCCTGGGGCCAACGTCCTGACTTTC
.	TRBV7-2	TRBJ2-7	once	CASSLGLVIYYEQYF	TGTGCCAGCAGCTTAGGTCTAGTGATATATTACGAGCAGTACTTC
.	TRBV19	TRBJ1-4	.	CASSDRRHLGEKLFF	TGTGCCAGTAGTGACCGTAGGCATCTGGGCGAAAAACTGTTTTTT
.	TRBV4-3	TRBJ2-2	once	CASSQDKGPGELFF	TGCGCCAGCAGCCAAGATAAGGGCCCCGGGGAGCTGTTTTTT
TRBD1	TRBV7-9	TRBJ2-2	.	CASNSWDRDTGELFF	TGTGCCAGCAACTCATGGGACAGGGACACCGGGGAGCTGTTTTTT
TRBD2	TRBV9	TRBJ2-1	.	CASSVTSGWNNEQFF	TGTGCCAGCAGCGTAACTAGCGGCTGGAACAATGAGCAGTTCTTC
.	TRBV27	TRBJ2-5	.	CASSLSGLAETQYF	TGTGCCAGCAGTTTATCGGGACTGGCGGAGACCCAGTACTTC
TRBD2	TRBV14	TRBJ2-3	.	CASSQGGTSVIGDTQYF	TGTGCCAGCAGCCAAGGAGGGACTAGCGTTATAGGAGATACGCAGTATTTT
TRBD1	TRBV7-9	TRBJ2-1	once	CASSFTQGEQFF	TGTGCCAGCAGCTTTACACAGGGGGAGCAGTTCTTC
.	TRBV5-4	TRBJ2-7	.	CASSLGSGAQDEQYF	TGTGCCAGCAGCTTGGGCAGCGGAGCCCAGGACGAGCAGTACTTC
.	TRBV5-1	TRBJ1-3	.	CASSLRTGSENTIYF	TGCGCCAGCAGCTTGCGAACGGGCAGTGAAAACACCATATATTTT
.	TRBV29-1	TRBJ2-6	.	CSVVATGANVLTF	TGCAGCGTTGTGGCAACTGGGGCCAACGTCCTGACTTTC
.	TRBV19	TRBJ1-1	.	CASSHPRYNTEAFF	TGTGCCAGTAGTCACCCGCGTTACAACACTGAAGCTTTCTTT
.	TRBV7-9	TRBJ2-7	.	CASSSRSSPSYEQYF	TGTGCCAGCAGCTCCCGAAGTAGCCCCTCCTACGAGCAGTACTTC
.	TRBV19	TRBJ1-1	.	CASSIDRGVTEAFF	TGTGCCAGTAGTATAGACAGAGGAGTCACTGAAGCTTTCTTT
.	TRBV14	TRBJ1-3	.	CASSPNAGRFSGNTIYF	TGTGCCAGCAGCCCAAACGCCGGACGGTTCTCTGGAAACACCATATATTTT
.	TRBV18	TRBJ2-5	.	CASSPPIASNPQETQYF	TGTGCCAGCTCACCCCCTATTGCGAGCAACCCCCAAGAGACCCAGTACTTC